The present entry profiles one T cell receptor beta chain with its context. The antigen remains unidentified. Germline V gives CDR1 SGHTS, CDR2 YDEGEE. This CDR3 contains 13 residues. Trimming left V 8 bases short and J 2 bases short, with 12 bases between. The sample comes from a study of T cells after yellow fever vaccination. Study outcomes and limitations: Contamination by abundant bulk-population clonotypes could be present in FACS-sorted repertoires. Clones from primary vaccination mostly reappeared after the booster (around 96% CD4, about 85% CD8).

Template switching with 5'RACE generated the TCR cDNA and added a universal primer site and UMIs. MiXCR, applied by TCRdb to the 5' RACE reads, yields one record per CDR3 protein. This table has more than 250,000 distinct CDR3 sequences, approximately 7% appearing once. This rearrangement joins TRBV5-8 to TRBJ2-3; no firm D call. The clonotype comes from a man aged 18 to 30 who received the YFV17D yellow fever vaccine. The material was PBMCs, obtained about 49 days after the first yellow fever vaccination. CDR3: CARGPGVTDTQYF. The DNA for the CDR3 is TGTGCCAGGGGCCCTGGGGTCACAGATACGCAGTATTTT.